A single sample gave rise to the 17 T cell receptor beta chains below, sequenced in a study of control samples from healthy donors and cancer patients. Method: immunoSEQ multiplex PCR; TCRdb's copy keeps in-frame clones and lacks some. The repertoire holds tens of thousands of clones, with 80% to 90% as singletons. The sequencing sample was made of PBMCs. These receptors all stem from a woman between 55 and 75 years old with lung cancer.

This clone was counted a few times. The chain has TRBV3-1 (or the pseudogene TRBV3-2) and TRBJ2-1; 8 bases align to TRBD2. V lost 5 bases, J lost 9 bases, and 9 bases stayed unmatched. This CDR3 spans 14 amino acids. Looked up from germline, CDR1 is LGHDT and CDR2 is YNNKEL (reference sequence). Here the CDR3 DNA reads TGTGCCAGCAGCTCCGGGACTAGATTAAGTGAGCAGTTCTTC. It encodes CASSSGTRLSEQFF.

Written as DNA, the CDR3 is TGCGCCAGCAGCTTCGGGACTAGGGCCACCGAGCAGTACTTC. Amino acids: CASSFGTRATEQYF. The genes are TRBV5-1 and TRBJ2-7, with 8 bases aligning to TRBD2. Per germline, CDR1 SGHRS and CDR2 YFSETQ. Trimming at V came to 2 bases and at J to 6 bases, leaving 7 bases not matched to a gene. The CDR3 extends over 14 amino acids. Complete variable domain (other parts from reference TRBV5-1 and TRBJ2-7): KAGVTQTPRYLIKTRGQQVTLSCSPISGHRSVSWYQQTPGQGLQFLFEYFSETQRNKGNFPGRFSGRQFSNSRSEMNVSTLELGDSALYLCASSFGTRATEQYFGPGTRLTVT.

The chain couples TRBV19 to TRBJ1-1; TRBD1 matches at 8 bases. Germline CDR1 is LNHDA and CDR2 is SQIVND (reference sequence). The length of the CDR3 is 15 residues. V was pared by 1 base and J by 5 bases, with 6 bases of the junction left unmatched. DNA of the CDR3: TGTGCCAGTAGTATAGGGACAGGGTGGCGGACTGAAGCTTTCTTT. Encoded protein: CASSIGTGWRTEAFF.

This chain uses TRBV5-1 with TRBJ2-7; 8 bases align to TRBD1. V shed 4 bases, J shed 1 base, and the junction held 7 bases outside the gene matches. CDR1 is SGHRS and CDR2 is YFSETQ in the germline V gene. The CDR3 totals 15 residues. CDR3 sequence: CASSIGTGGSYEQYF. CDR3 in DNA: TGCGCCAGCAGCATTGGGACAGGAGGGTCCTACGAGCAGTACTTC. The complete variable domain, with remaining parts taken from reference TRBV5-1 and TRBJ2-7, reads KAGVTQTPRYLIKTRGQQVTLSCSPISGHRSVSWYQQTPGQGLQFLFEYFSETQRNKGNFPGRFSGRQFSNSRSEMNVSTLELGDSALYLCASSIGTGGSYEQYFGPGTRLTVT.

V gene TRBV18 combines with J gene TRBJ1-1; D possibly corresponds to TRBD1 (5 bases). The CDR3 contains 13 residues. Germline V gives CDR1 KGHSH, CDR2 LQKENI. V dropped 5 bases and J dropped 2 bases, with 9 bases sitting between them. The CDR3 bases are TGTGCCAGCTCAGTCCAGGGAAACACTGAAGCTTTCTTT. Translated, it gives CASSVQGNTEAFF.

The rearrangement uses TRBV6-5 and TRBJ1-5; 8 nucleotides line up with TRBD1. V shed 4 bases, J shed 2 bases, and the junction held 4 bases outside the gene matches. The germline gives CDR1 MNHEY, CDR2 SVGAGI. CDR3 length equals 15 residues. The CDR3 loop is CASSSMTGGNQPQHF. CDR3 DNA: TGTGCCAGCAGTTCAATGACAGGGGGCAATCAGCCCCAGCATTTT.

The J gene is TRBJ2-1, the V gene TRBV11-2; TRBD2 matches 13 bases. The CDR3 covers 16 residues. V dropped 3 bases and J dropped 5; count of bases not matched to a gene: 4. CDR1 SGHAT and CDR2 FQNNGV come from the germline V gene. DNA for the CDR3: TGTGCCAGCAGCTTGGAACTAGCGGGGGGGAACAATGAGCAGTTCTTC. Translating gives CASSLELAGGNNEQFF.

The rearrangement joins TRBV10-1 to TRBJ2-1, with no clear D. The V gene's germline CDR1 is WNHNN and CDR2 SYGVQD (reference sequence). The CDR3 covers 15 residues. Trimming took 4 bases from V and 0 from J, leaving 10 bases between them. CDR3 sequence: CASSGTGGSYNEQFF. CDR3 in DNA: TGCGCCAGCAGTGGGACGGGTGGCTCCTACAATGAGCAGTTCTTC.

This chain uses TRBV9 with TRBJ1-6, with a possible D match to TRBD1 (5 bases). V lost 0 bases and J lost 0, with 13 bases in between. The length of the CDR3 is 18 residues. Germline V gives CDR1 SGDLS, CDR2 YYNGEE. The chain's CDR3 is CASSVETGSFSYNSPLHF. Written as DNA, the CDR3 is TGTGCCAGCAGCGTAGAAACAGGAAGTTTCTCCTATAATTCACCCCTCCACTTT.

The chain carries TRBV28 and TRBJ1-5, with D possibly matching TRBD1 (5 bases). V lost 7 bases and J lost 0, with 13 bases in between. Per germline, CDR1 MDHEN and CDR2 SYDVKM. This CDR3 comprises 15 residues. The CDR3 coding sequence is TGTGCCAGCATGGACACTCAGGGTAGCAATCAGCCCCAGCATTTT. It is translated as CASMDTQGSNQPQHF.

V and J are TRBV19 and TRBJ2-2; 9 bases fit TRBD1. This CDR3 comprises 15 residues. CDR1 LNHDA and CDR2 SQIVND come from the germline V gene (reference sequence). V dropped 5 bases and J dropped 5; count of bases not matched to a gene: 6. This CDR3 reads CASSFSQGATGELFF. CDR3 in DNA: TGTGCCAGTAGTTTCTCACAGGGGGCGACCGGGGAGCTGTTTTTT.

The chain carries TRBV19 and TRBJ2-1, with D perhaps TRBD1 (6 bases). The CDR3 consists of 13 residues. Germline lookup yields CDR1 LNHDA and CDR2 SQIVND (reference sequence). Trimming pared 10 bases from V and 7 bases from J, leaving 17 bases between. This CDR3 is CATEGRGHNEQFF. The CDR3 DNA reads TGTGCCACCGAGGGCAGGGGACATAATGAGCAGTTCTTC. Full variable domain (rest looked up from reference TRBV19 and TRBJ2-1): DGGITQSPKYLFRKEGQNVTLSCEQNLNHDAMYWYRQDPGQGLRLIYYSQIVNDFQKGDIAEGYSVSREKKESFPLTVTSAQKNPTAFYLCATEGRGHNEQFFGPGTRLTVL.

The chain links TRBV30 to TRBJ1-6; D might be TRBD1 (6 bases). Germline CDR1 GTSNPN, CDR2 SVGIG (reference sequence). V was shortened by 3 bases and J by 8 bases, with 11 bases between the two germline ends. This CDR3 has 13 amino acids. The CDR3 spells CAWSRQAHSPLHF. The CDR3 DNA sequence: TGTGCCTGGAGCAGACAGGCTCATTCACCCCTCCACTTT.

V is TRBV2 and J is TRBJ1-5; the D is unclear. V was cut by 6 bases and J by 1 base, with 10 bases left in between. There are 14 residues in the CDR3. Germline V CDR1 and CDR2: SNHLY, FYNNEI. The CDR3 DNA reads TGTGCCAGCAGGTTAGGGTTGAGCAATCAGCCCCAGCATTTT. Translating it yields CASRLGLSNQPQHF.

The J gene is TRBJ2-3, the V gene TRBV5-1; 9 bases are a match to TRBD1. The CDR3 length is 16 residues. J was trimmed by 4 bases and V by 0 bases; bases with no gene match: 6. From germline, CDR1 is SGHRS and CDR2 YFSETQ. The DNA of the CDR3 is TGCGCCAGCAGCTTGGCCGGACAGGGGTTCCCAGATACGCAGTATTTT. It is translated as CASSLAGQGFPDTQYF.

The rearrangement links TRBV28 to TRBJ2-7; possible D gene TRBD1, 5 bases. Trimming took off 8 bases at V and 3 bases at J, with 17 bases between the two ends. CDR1 MDHEN and CDR2 SYDVKM come from the germline V gene. This CDR3 has 14 amino acids. CDR3 region: CASPPMGPYYEQYF. DNA for the CDR3: TGTGCCAGCCCCCCCATGGGGCCTTACTACGAGCAGTACTTC. The variable domain in full, completed from reference TRBV28 and TRBJ2-7, reads DVKVTQSSRYLVKRTGEKVFLECVQDMDHENMFWYRQDPGLGLRLIYFSYDVKMKEKGDIPEGYSVSREKKERFSLILESASTNQTSMYLCASPPMGPYYEQYFGPGTRLTVT.

This rearrangement joins TRBV28 to TRBJ1-1; 7 bases match TRBD1. The CDR3 totals 14 residues. V was pared by 4 bases and J by 4 bases, with 6 bases of the junction left unmatched. Per germline, CDR1 MDHEN and CDR2 SYDVKM. CDR3 nucleotide sequence: TGTGCCAGCAGTTCGACAGGGTTGGCCACTGAAGCTTTCTTT. Amino acid sequence: CASSSTGLATEAFF.